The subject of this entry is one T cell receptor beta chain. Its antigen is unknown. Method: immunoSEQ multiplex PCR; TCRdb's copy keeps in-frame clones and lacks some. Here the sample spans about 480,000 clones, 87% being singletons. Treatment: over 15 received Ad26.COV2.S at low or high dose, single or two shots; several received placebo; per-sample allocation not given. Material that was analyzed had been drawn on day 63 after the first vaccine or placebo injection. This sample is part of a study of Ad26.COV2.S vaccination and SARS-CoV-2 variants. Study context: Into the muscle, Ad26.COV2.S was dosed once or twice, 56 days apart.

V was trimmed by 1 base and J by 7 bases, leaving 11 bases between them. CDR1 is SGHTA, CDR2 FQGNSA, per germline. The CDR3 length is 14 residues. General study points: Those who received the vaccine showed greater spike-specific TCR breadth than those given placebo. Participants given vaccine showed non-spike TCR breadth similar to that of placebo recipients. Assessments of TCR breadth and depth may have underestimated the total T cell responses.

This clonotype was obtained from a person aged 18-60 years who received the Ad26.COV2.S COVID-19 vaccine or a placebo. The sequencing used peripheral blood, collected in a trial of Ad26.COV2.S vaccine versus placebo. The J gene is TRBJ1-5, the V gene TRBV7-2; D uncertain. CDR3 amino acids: CASSLVSARQPQHF. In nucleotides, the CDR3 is TGTGCCAGCAGCTTAGTATCCGCCCGGCAGCCCCAGCATTTT.